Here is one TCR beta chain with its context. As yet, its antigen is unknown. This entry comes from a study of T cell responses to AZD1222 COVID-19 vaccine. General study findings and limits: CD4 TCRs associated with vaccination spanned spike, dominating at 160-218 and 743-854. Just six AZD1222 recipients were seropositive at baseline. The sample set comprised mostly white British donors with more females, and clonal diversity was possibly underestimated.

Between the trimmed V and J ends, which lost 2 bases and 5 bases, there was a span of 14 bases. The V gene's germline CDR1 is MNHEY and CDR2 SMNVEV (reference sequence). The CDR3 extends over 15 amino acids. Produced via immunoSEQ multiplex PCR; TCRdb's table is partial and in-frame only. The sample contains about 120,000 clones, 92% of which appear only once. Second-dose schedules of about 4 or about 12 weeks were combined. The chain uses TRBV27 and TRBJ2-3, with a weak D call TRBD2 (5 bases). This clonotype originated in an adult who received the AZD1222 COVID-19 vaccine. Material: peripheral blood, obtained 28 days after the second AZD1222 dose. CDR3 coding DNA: TGTGCCAGCAGTTTAGAAGGAGGAAGGGTAGATACGCAGTATTTT. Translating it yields CASSLEGGRVDTQYF.